The clone carrying this T cell receptor beta chain was observed a single time. The target antigen is unknown. This entry comes from a study of cytomegalovirus exposure and HLA in healthy donors. As for the study in general: Most genotyped donors, around 78% of more than 300, had Caucasian-associated genetic ancestry. Study-wide results and limits: Researchers catalogued about 160 TCR beta chains as cytomegalovirus-associated.

PCR primers comprised 60 Vbeta and 13 Jbeta primers. The data were produced by immunoSEQ multiplex PCR, yet TCRdb's version contains in-frame clones alone and is incomplete. The sample records about 140,000 clones, around 80% being singletons. V lost 4 bases and J 1 base, leaving 15 bases between the germline ends. The germline CDR1 and CDR2 sequences are SGHTS and YDEGEE. The CDR3 is 17 residues long. V usage is TRBV5-8 and J usage is TRBJ2-6; D may be TRBD1 (6 bases). The TCR originated in a man aged 25 to 40 in good health. Sequenced: PBMCs. The DNA of the CDR3 is TGTGCCAGCAGCCAACAGGGCGGCCTTTCTGGGGCCAACGTCCTGACTTTC. This gives the protein CASSQQGGLSGANVLTF. The whole variable domain, filled in from reference TRBV5-8 and TRBJ2-6, reads EAGVTQSPTHLIKTRGQQATLRCSPISGHTSVYWYQQALGLGLQFLLWYDEGEERNRGNFPPRFSGRQFPNYSSELNVNALELEDSALYLCASSQQGGLSGANVLTFGAGSRLTVL.